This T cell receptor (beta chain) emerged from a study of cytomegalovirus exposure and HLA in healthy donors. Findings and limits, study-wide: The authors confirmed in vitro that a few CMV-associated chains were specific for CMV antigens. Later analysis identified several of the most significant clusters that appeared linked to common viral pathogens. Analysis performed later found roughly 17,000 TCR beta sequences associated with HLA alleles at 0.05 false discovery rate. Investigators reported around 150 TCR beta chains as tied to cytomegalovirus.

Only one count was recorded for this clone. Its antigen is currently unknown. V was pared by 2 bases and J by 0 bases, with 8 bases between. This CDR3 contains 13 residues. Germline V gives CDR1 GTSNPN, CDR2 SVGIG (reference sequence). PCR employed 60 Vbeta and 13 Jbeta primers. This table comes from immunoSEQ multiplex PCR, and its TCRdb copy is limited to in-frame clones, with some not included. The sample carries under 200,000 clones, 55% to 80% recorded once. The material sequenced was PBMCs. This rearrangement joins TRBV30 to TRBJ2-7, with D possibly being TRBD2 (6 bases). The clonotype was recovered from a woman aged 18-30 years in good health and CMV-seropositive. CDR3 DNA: TGTGCCTGGAGTACGGGGGACTCCTACGAGCAGTACTTC. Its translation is CAWSTGDSYEQYF.